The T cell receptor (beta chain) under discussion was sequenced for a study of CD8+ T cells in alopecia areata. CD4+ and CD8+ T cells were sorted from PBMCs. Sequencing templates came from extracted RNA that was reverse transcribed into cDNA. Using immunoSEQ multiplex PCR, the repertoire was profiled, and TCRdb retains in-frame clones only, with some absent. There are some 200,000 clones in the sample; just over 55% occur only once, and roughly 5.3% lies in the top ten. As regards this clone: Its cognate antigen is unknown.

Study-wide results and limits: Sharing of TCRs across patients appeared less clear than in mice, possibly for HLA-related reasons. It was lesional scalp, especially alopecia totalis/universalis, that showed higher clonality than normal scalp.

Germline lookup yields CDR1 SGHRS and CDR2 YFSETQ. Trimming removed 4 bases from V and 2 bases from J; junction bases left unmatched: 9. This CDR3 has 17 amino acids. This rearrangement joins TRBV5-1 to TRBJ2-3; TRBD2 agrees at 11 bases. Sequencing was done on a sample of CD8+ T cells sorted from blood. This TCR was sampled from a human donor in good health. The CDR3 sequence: CASSGPGTSGPTDTQYF. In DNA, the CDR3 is TGCGCCAGCAGCGGGCCCGGGACTAGCGGCCCCACAGATACGCAGTATTTT.